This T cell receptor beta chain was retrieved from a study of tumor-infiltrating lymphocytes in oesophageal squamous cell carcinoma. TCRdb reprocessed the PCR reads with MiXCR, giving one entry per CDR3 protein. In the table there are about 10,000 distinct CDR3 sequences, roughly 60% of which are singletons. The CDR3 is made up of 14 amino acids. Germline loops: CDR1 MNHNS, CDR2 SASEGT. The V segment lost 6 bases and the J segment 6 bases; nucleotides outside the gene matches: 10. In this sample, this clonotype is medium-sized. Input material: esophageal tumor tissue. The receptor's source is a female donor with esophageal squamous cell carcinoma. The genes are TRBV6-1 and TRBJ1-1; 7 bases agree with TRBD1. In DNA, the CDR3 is TGTGCCAGCAGATGGGACAGATTTATCGCTGAAGCTTTCTTT. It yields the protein CASRWDRFIAEAFF.